This T cell receptor (beta chain) was recovered during a study of T-cell reconstitution after alpha-beta-depleted transplantation in children. The study, taken as a whole, reports: Expanded graft clones numbering several hundred reportedly gave rise to alpha-beta T cells about two months after transplant. Day-60 TCRbeta diversity that was high in some patients was derived from surviving recipient T cells and thymic progenitors. Hyperexpanded clones declined; after one year, newly produced T cells mostly supplied diversity.

It was with unique molecular identifiers that the TCRbeta library was prepared. MiXCR, applied by TCRdb to the PCR reads, yields one record per CDR3 protein. Of 550,000 to 600,000 distinct CDR3 sequences detected, approximately 22% appear once; the ten largest clones hold 12% to 15%. This CDR3 has 14 residues. Germline-derived CDR1 and CDR2 are DFQATT and SNEGSKA (reference sequence). The J segment lost 5 bases and the V segment lost 5 bases, leaving 7 bases of the junction unmatched. This clonotype was observed many times. The antigen remains unidentified. This specimen consisted of PBMCs, mostly from graft donor cells, obtained 360 days after TCRalphabeta/CD19-depleted stem cell transplant. The TCR was taken from a boy under two years old who had a stem cell transplant for acute myeloid leukemia, so the T cells may come from the graft donor. The chain couples TRBV20-1 to TRBJ2-1; TRBD1 agrees at 9 bases. The CDR3 is CSALQGAVDNEQFF. In nucleotides, the CDR3 is TGCAGTGCTTTACAGGGGGCAGTGGACAATGAGCAGTTCTTC.